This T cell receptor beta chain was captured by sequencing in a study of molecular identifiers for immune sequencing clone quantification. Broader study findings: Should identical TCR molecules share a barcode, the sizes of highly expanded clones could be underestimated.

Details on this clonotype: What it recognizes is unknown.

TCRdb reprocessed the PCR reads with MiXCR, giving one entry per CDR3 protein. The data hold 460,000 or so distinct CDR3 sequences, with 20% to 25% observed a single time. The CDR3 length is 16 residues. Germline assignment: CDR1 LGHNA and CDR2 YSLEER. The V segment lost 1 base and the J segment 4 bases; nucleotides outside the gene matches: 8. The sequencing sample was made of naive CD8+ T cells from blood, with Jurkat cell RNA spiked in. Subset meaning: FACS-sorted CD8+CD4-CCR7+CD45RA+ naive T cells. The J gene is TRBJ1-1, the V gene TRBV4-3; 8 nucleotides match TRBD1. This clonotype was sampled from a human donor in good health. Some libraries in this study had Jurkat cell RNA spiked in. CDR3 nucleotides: TGCGCCAGCAGCCAAGGTGGGACAGGTTGGAGCACTGAAGCTTTCTTT. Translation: CASSQGGTGWSTEAFF.